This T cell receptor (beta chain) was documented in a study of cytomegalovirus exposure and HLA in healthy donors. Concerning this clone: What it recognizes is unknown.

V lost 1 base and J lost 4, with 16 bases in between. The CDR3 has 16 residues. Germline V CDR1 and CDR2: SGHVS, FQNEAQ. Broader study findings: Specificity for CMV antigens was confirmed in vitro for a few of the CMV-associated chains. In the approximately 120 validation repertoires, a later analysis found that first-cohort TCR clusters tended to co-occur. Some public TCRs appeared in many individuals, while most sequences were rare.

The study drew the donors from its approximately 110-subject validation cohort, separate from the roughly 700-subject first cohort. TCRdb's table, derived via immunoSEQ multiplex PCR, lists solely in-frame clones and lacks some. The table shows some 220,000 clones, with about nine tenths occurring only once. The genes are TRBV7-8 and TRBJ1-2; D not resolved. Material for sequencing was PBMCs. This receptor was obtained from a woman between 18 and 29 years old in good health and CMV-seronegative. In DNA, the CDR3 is TGTGCCAGCAGCTTAGTGTATCGGGGTGTTGTCTATGGCTACACCTTC. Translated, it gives CASSLVYRGVVYGYTF.